This T cell receptor beta chain was sequenced during a study of post-analysis software for immune sequencing data. Study-wide findings and caveats: About 5 TRBV segments, including TRBV5-6, TRBV5-1 and TRBV20-1, were more frequent in patients than controls.

The CDR3 consists of 14 residues. Losses at the gene ends were 7 bases for V and 2 bases for J; bases not matched to a gene: 2. Sequencing libraries made from TCR beta cDNA carried unique molecular identifiers. TCRdb re-called the PCR reads through MiXCR, storing one row per CDR3 protein. The table shows 400,000 to 500,000 distinct CDR3 sequences, with 30% to 45% occurring only once. In the case of this clonotype: What it recognizes is unknown.

Sequenced input: blood. This rearrangement joins TRBV12-3 or TRBV12-4 to TRBJ2-1; 10 nucleotides line up with TRBD1. The clonotype comes from a girl aged 2-10 years with multiple sclerosis. The CDR3 sequence is CASTGQGTYNEQFF. The CDR3 DNA reads TGTGCCAGCACGGGACAGGGGACCTACAATGAGCAGTTCTTC.